The 11 T cell receptor beta chains below all came from one sample that was sequenced in a study of cytomegalovirus exposure and HLA in healthy donors. The study ran its PCR with 60 Vbeta and 13 Jbeta primers. Data came from immunoSEQ multiplex PCR; TCRdb stores just in-frame clones and leaves some out. This table holds some 94,000 clones, roughly 63% found once. The sequencing input was PBMCs. The receptors stem from a man aged 50 to 60 in good health and CMV-seronegative.

The chain joins TRBV7-9 to TRBJ2-7; 11 nucleotides line up with TRBD1. The germline V gene encodes CDR1 SEHNR and CDR2 FQNEAQ (reference sequence). V was clipped by 5 bases and J by 1 base; unmatched bases: 10. The CDR3 extends over 17 amino acids. DNA for the CDR3: TGTGCCAGCAGCCTAGGCAGCGGGACAGGGGGGTCCTACGAGCAGTACGTC. Translating gives CASSLGSGTGGSYEQYV.

In this sample, this clone turned up once. The chain has TRBV4-2 and TRBJ1-1; D might be TRBD1 (5 bases). Trimming cost V 4 bases and J 6 bases, with 9 bases left between them. CDR1 is LGHNA and CDR2 is YNFKEQ in the germline V gene. CDR3 length equals 12 residues. The CDR3: CASSPRASEAFF. CDR3 nucleotides: TGTGCCAGCAGCCCCAGGGCATCTGAAGCTTTCTTT.

This clone occurred a few times. The V gene is TRBV18, the J gene TRBJ1-5, with 8 nucleotides matching TRBD1. Germline V gene data show CDR1 as KGHSH and CDR2 as LQKENI. J lost 7 bases, V lost 4 bases, and 6 bases had no gene match. The CDR3 covers 14 residues. The DNA of the CDR3 is TGTGCCAGCTCACAGGACAGGGCGGCACAGCCCCAGCATTTT. Translating it yields CASSQDRAAQPQHF. Variable domain in full (rest from reference TRBV18 and TRBJ1-5): NAGVMQNPRHLVRRRGQEARLRCSPMKGHSHVYWYRQLPEEGLKFMVYLQKENIIDESGMPKERFSAEFPKEGPSILRIQQVVRGDSAAYFCASSQDRAAQPQHFGDGTRLSIL.

This clone showed up just once. The chain joins TRBV7-9 to TRBJ2-1; D perhaps matches TRBD1 (5 bases). The CDR3 runs 15 residues. V lost 5 bases and J lost 6, with 17 bases in between. Germline V gives CDR1 SEHNR, CDR2 FQNEAQ (reference sequence). CDR3 DNA: TGTGCCAGCAGCCACCCGGACAAAAGGTCCAATGAGCAGTTCTTC. It is translated as CASSHPDKRSNEQFF. The full variable domain, with the rest looked up from reference TRBV7-9 and TRBJ2-1, is DTGVSQNPRHKITKRGQNVTFRCDPISEHNRLYWYRQTLGQGPEFLTYFQNEAQLEKSRLLSDRFSAERPKGSFSTLEIQRTEQGDSAMYLCASSHPDKRSNEQFFGPGTRLTVL.

This chain joins TRBV7-2 and TRBJ1-2; no clear D. The CDR3 totals 14 residues. V lost 0 bases and J 4 bases, leaving 9 bases between the germline ends. The V gene's germline CDR1 is SGHTA and CDR2 FQGNSA. CDR3 DNA: TGTGCCAGCAGCTTAGCGCAACTTCTCTATGGCTACACCTTC. It specifies CASSLAQLLYGYTF.

The table lists this clone with a few counts. The genes are TRBV28 and TRBJ1-5; 10 nucleotides agree with TRBD1. The CDR3 totals 15 residues. V lost 6 bases to trimming and J lost 4 bases; unmatched junction nucleotides: 6. The germline V gene has CDR1 MDHEN and CDR2 SYDVKM. CDR3 residues: CASRLGDRGNQPQHF. CDR3 DNA sequence: TGTGCCAGCAGGTTGGGGGACAGGGGTAATCAGCCCCAGCATTTT.

Only a few counts were recorded for this clone. V and J are TRBV6-1 and TRBJ2-1, with 7 bases aligning to TRBD2. Germline loops: CDR1 MNHNS, CDR2 SASEGT. This CDR3 spans 14 amino acids. J was trimmed by 4 bases and V by 1 base; bases with no gene match: 1. The CDR3 is CASSEDGGYNEQFF. CDR3 nucleotides: TGTGCCAGCAGTGAAGACGGGGGGTACAATGAGCAGTTCTTC.

The chain links TRBV29-1 to TRBJ1-4; 10 nucleotides line up with TRBD1. The CDR3 runs to 15 residues. The V segment lost 6 bases and the J segment 8 bases; nucleotides outside the gene matches: 12. Germline lookup yields CDR1 SQVTM and CDR2 ANQGSEA. DNA of the CDR3: TGCAGCGTCCTTGGGTGGGGGACAGGGGCCGAAAAACTGTTTTTT. This codes for CSVLGWGTGAEKLFF.

The chain has TRBV6-6 and TRBJ1-2; D unresolved. Germline V CDR1 and CDR2: MNHNY, SVGAGI (reference sequence). Trimming shortened V by 5 bases and J by 1 base, and 11 bases separated the two germline ends. This CDR3 comprises 14 residues. CDR3 protein: CASSPAGLNYGYTF. CDR3 in DNA: TGTGCCAGCAGTCCCGCAGGCCTTAACTATGGCTACACCTTC.

A single count supports this clone. J is TRBJ1-1 and V is TRBV6-5, with D perhaps TRBD1 (5 bases). Per the germline V gene, CDR1 is MNHEY and CDR2 is SVGAGI. V was trimmed by 1 base and J by 3 bases, leaving 9 bases between them. CDR3 length: 14 residues. The CDR3 sequence: CASSYWGGDTEAFF. The CDR3 region has the DNA TGTGCCAGCAGTTACTGGGGGGGGGACACTGAAGCTTTCTTT.

This rearrangement joins TRBV5-4 to TRBJ2-2; 10 bases are shared with TRBD1. Germline lookup yields CDR1 SGHNT and CDR2 YYREEE (reference sequence). The J segment lost 6 bases and the V segment lost 4 bases, leaving 6 bases of the junction unmatched. This CDR3 comprises 15 residues. The CDR3 sequence: CASSLGQGGPGELFF. The CDR3, as DNA: TGTGCCAGCAGCCTTGGACAGGGGGGCCCCGGGGAGCTGTTTTTT.